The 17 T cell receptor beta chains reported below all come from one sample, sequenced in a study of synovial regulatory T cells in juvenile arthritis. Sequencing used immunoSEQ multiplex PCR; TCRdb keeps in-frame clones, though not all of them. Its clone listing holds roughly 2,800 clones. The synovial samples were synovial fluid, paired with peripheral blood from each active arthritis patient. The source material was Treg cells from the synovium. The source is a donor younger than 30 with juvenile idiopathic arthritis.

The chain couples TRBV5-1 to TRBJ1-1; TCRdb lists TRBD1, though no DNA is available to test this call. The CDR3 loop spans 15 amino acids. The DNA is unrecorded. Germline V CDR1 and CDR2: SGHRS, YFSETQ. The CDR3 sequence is CASSLGTGVNTEAFF.

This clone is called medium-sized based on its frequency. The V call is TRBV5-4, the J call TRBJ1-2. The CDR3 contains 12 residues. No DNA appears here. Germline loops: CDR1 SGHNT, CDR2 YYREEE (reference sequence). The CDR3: CASSRDVDGYTF.

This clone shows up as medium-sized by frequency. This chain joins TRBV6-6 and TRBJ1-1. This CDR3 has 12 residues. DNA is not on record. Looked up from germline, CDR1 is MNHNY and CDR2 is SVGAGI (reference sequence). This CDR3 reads CASSYSPLEAFF.

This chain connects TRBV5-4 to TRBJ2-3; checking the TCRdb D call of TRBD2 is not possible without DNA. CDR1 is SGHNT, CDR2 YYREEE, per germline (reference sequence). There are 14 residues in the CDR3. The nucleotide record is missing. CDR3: CASSRVPATDTQYF.

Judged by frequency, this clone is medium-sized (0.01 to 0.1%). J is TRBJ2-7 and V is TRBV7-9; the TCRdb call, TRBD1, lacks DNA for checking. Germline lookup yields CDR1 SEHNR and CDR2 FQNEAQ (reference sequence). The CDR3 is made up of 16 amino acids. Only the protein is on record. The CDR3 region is CASSLVGQGFSNEQYF.

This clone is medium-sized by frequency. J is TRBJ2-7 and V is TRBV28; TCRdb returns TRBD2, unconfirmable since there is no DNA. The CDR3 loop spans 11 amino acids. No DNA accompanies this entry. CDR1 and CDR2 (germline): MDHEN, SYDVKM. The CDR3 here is CASSLLHEQYF.

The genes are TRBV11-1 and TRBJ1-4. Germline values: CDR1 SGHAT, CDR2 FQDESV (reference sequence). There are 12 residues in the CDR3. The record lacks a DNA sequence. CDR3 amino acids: CASSETTGPVFF.

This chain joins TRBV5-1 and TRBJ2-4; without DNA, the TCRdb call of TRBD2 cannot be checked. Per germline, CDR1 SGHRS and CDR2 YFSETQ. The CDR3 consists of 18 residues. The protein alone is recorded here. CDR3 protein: CASSLVWSGLQGSNIQYF.

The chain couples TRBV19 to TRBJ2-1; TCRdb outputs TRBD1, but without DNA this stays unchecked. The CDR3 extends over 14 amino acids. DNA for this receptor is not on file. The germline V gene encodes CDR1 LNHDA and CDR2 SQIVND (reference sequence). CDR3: CASSRTGSNNEQFF.

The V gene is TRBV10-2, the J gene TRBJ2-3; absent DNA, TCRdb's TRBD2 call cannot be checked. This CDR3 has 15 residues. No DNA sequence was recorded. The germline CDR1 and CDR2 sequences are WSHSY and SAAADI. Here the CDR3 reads CASSLAGGFTDTQYF.

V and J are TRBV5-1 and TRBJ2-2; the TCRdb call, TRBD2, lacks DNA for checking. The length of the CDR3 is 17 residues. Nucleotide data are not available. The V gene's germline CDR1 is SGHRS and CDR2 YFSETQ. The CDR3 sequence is CASSFLQPRINTGELFF.

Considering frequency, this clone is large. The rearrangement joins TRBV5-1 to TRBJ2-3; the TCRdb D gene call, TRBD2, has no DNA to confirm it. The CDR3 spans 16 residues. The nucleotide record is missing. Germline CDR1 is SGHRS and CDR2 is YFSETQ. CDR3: CASSRGASGMTDTQYF.

CDR3 residues: CASSYTSKQETQYF. This rearrangement joins TRBV6-5 to TRBJ2-5; no DNA is available, so the TRBD2 call from TCRdb remains unchecked. In germline, CDR1 is MNHEY, CDR2 SVGAGI. The CDR3 totals 14 residues. The protein alone is recorded here.

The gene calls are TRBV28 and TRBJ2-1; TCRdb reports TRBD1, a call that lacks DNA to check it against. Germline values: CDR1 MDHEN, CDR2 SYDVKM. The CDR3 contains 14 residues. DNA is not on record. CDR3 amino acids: CASTAGTGLNEQFF.

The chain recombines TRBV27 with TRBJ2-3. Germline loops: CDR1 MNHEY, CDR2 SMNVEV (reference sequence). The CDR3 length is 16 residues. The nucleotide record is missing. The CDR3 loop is CASSFMGPVSTDTQYF.

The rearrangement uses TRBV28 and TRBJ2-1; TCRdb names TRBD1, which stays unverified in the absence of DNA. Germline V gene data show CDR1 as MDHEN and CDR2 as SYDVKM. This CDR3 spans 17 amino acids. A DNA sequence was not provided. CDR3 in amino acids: CASSPSPGSRSYNEQFF.

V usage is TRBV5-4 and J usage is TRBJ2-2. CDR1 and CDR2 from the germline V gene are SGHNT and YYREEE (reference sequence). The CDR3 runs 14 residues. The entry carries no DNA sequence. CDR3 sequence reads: CASSLGSSTGELFF.